One and the same sample provided the 20 T cell receptor beta chains below, sequenced in a study of Graves' ophthalmopathy and Graves' hyperthyroidism. TCR beta CDR3 amplification used RNA transcripts. First-round RT-PCR relied on HTBI primers, and a second-round multiplex PCR came next. One entry per CDR3 protein, called by TCRdb with MiXCR from the multiplex PCR reads. This sample has around 590,000 distinct CDR3 sequences, with just under 40% found just once. Specimen: peripheral blood or thyroid tissue (not recorded which). The receptor set was obtained from an adult man with Graves' hyperthyroidism.

A word on this clonotype: An end of the junction differs from the germline gene, which may be a read error. The V call is TRBV24-1, the J call TRBJ2-1; D gene ambiguous. The germline V gene encodes CDR1 KGHDR and CDR2 SFDVKD. The CDR3 has 16 residues. This CDR3 is CAISENRRSRTNEQFF. CDR3 in DNA: TGTGCCATCAGTGAGAATAGGCGGTCTAGGACCAATGAGCAGTTCTTC.

This clonotype was recorded many times. The chain joins TRBV25-1 to TRBJ1-1; TRBD1 matches 8 bases. CDR1 MGHDK and CDR2 SYGVNS come from the germline V gene. V lost 7 bases to trimming and J lost 7 bases; unmatched junction nucleotides: 11. The CDR3 spans 14 residues. This CDR3 reads CASTDVRQGSEAFF. The CDR3 coding sequence is TGTGCCAGCACGGACGTGAGACAGGGGAGTGAAGCTTTCTTT.

The table lists this clonotype with many counts. The chain combines TRBV12-3 or TRBV12-4 with TRBJ1-6; 8 positions match TRBD1. V lost 3 bases and J lost 10; bases outside the gene matches: 5. CDR3 length: 14 amino acids. CDR3 protein: CASSFQGAVSPLHF. The CDR3 DNA reads TGTGCCAGCAGTTTTCAGGGGGCAGTATCACCCCTCCACTTT.

In its sample, this clonotype was seen a few times. The chain recombines TRBV7-2 with TRBJ2-1; D perhaps matches TRBD2 (7 bases). Germline V lookup: CDR1 SGHTA, CDR2 FQGNSA. The V end lost 4 bases, the J end lost 7 bases, and 17 bases lay between the germline ends. The CDR3 has 15 amino acids. The CDR3 spells CASSSPRGRANEQFF. The CDR3 DNA reads TGTGCCAGCAGCTCCCCGAGGGGGAGGGCTAATGAGCAGTTCTTC.

This clonotype showed up just once. This CDR3 is CASREDRTGGEAFF. The DNA of the CDR3 is TGTGCCAGCCGGGAGGACAGAACCGGGGGTGAAGCTTTCTTT. The genes are TRBV25-1 and TRBJ1-1; possibly TRBD1 for D (6 bases). CDR1 and CDR2 (germline): MGHDK, SYGVNS. V lost 8 bases and J lost 7, with 20 bases in between. The CDR3 totals 14 residues.

This clonotype was observed at least ten times. This chain connects TRBV10-3 to TRBJ1-5, with D perhaps matching TRBD1 (6 bases). The V end lost 10 bases, the J end lost 3 bases, and 19 bases lay between the germline ends. The length of the CDR3 is 15 residues. Germline-derived CDR1 and CDR2 are ENHRY and SYGVKD. The CDR3 sequence is CATGQGRVYNQPQHF. CDR3 DNA: TGTGCCACTGGGCAGGGGCGGGTTTACAATCAGCCCCAGCATTTT.

The V gene is TRBV7-2, the J gene TRBJ2-7; no definite D call. The germline gives CDR1 SGHTA, CDR2 FQGNSA. V lost 5 bases and J lost 5, with 19 bases in between. This CDR3 is built from 15 residues. DNA of the CDR3: TGTGCCAGCAGCCAAGATTTTACGAGTGCACACGAGCAGTACTTC. This encodes CASSQDFTSAHEQYF. Combining the CDR3 with reference TRBV7-2 and TRBJ2-7 gives the whole variable domain GAGVSQSPSNKVTEKGKDVELRCDPISGHTALYWYRQSLGQGLEFLIYFQGNSAPDKSGLPSDRFSAERTGGSVSTLTIQRTQQEDSAVYLCASSQDFTSAHEQYFGPGTRLTVT.

The J gene is TRBJ2-7, the V gene TRBV7-3, with 9 bases that match TRBD2. With V trimmed by 7 bases and J by 9 bases, 19 bases remained unmatched. The CDR3 length is 16 residues. Germline V CDR1 and CDR2: SGHTA, FQGTGA. The CDR3 spells CASTRAAGGFTDTQYF. CDR3 DNA sequence: TGTGCCAGCACTCGGGCCGCGGGAGGGTTCACAGATACGCAGTACTTC.

This clonotype showed up just a few times. The rearrangement uses TRBV5-1 and TRBJ1-1, with 9 bases lining up with TRBD1. The V segment lost 5 bases and the J segment 1 base; nucleotides outside the gene matches: 6. The CDR3 length is 15 residues. Germline lookup yields CDR1 SGHRS and CDR2 YFSETQ. The CDR3 region is CASSRTGQGNTEAFF. CDR3 nucleotides: TGCGCCAGCAGTCGGACGGGACAGGGGAACACTGAAGCTTTCTTT.

This clonotype came up many times. The CDR3, as DNA: TGTGCCAGCAGAACACACAGTAATGAAAAACTGTTTTTT. Translated, it gives CASRTHSNEKLFF. This chain links TRBV6-5 with TRBJ1-4; D is uncertain. The germline gives CDR1 MNHEY, CDR2 SVGAGI. Trimming shortened V by 6 bases and J by 4 bases, and 9 bases separated the two germline ends. This CDR3 is built from 13 residues.

As regards this clonotype: This CDR3 is missing its conserved last phenylalanine or tryptophan, likely due to a read error. The DNA is left out, because the CDR3 cannot be placed on it with certainty; the CDR3 is given as TCRdb lists it. This chain links TRBV6-5 with TRBJ2-5. The CDR3 region is 8 residues in length, termini included. Germline CDR1 and CDR2: MNHEY and SVGAGI. CDR3 amino acids: CASSYSKA.

Ten or more counts support this clonotype. The chain is built from TRBV7-2 and TRBJ1-1, with D perhaps matching TRBD1 (5 bases). There are 16 residues in the CDR3. The ends were cut back, 1 base at V and 1 base at J, with 13 bases in the middle. Germline V CDR1 and CDR2: SGHTA, FQGNSA. CDR3 DNA: TGTGCCAGCAGCTTAGTGACACCGGGGACGAACACTGAAGCTTTCTTT. This gives the protein CASSLVTPGTNTEAFF.

The chain links TRBV18 to TRBJ1-1; 7 bases agree with TRBD1. After removal of 4 bases from V and 2 bases from J, the junction contained 10 bases not matched to a gene. Germline loops: CDR1 KGHSH, CDR2 LQKENI. The CDR3 extends over 16 amino acids. The CDR3, as DNA: TGTGCCAGCTCACTAGGGACAGCTAGTTCAAACACTGAAGCTTTCTTT. This gives the protein CASSLGTASSNTEAFF.

Points on this clonotype: A read error is possible here, since a much larger clone lies one base away. The chain carries TRBV7-6 and TRBJ2-5; weak D call: TRBD2 (6 bases). The V gene's germline CDR1 is SGHVS and CDR2 FNYEAQ. The CDR3 has 15 residues. For the CDR3, the DNA is TGTGCCAGCAGCTTAGGGTCGGGTACGGGAGAGGCCCAGTACTTC. Translated, it gives CASSLGSGTGEAQYF.

This clonotype was observed a few times. The rearrangement links TRBV2 to TRBJ1-5, with TRBD1 matching over 8 bases. Trimming took 4 bases from V and 5 from J; bases not matched to a gene: 7. Looked up from germline, CDR1 is SNHLY and CDR2 is FYNNEI. The CDR3 sequence is 15 residues long. CDR3 residues: CASSVRDRGYQPQHF. CDR3 DNA sequence: TGTGCCAGCAGTGTTCGCGACAGGGGATATCAGCCCCAGCATTTT.

Remarks on this clonotype: With a much larger clone just one base away, this may be a read error. The chain links TRBV7-8 to TRBJ1-6; D is undetermined. The CDR3 runs to 14 residues. The germline CDR1 and CDR2 sequences are SGHVS and FQNEAQ. The CDR3 nucleotides are TGTGCCAGCAGCCCGTATGGCTCTAATCCACCCCTCCACTTT. It encodes CASSPYGSNPPLHF.

This clonotype was seen repeatedly, ten times or more. V gene TRBV7-9 combines with J gene TRBJ1-2, with a tentative D call TRBD1 (6 bases). This CDR3 is built from 13 residues. V dropped 2 bases and J dropped 8 bases, with 12 bases sitting between them. Germline V CDR1 and CDR2: SEHNR, FQNEAQ (reference sequence). CDR3 protein: CASSLQGGQGYTF. CDR3 nucleotides: TGTGCCAGCAGCTTACAAGGGGGGCAAGGCTACACCTTC.

The rearrangement links TRBV28 to TRBJ2-2; no definite D call. Germline V gene sequence: CDR1 MDHEN, CDR2 SYDVKM. This CDR3 region has 12 residues. V was shortened by 8 bases and J by 5 bases, with 9 bases between the two germline ends. The DNA for the CDR3 is TGTGCCAGCCTACGGATTACCGGGGAGCTGTTTTTT. Translating it yields CASLRITGELFF.

The rearrangement links TRBV24-1 to TRBJ2-1; 11 bases match TRBD2. Losses at the gene ends were 4 bases for V and 0 bases for J; bases not matched to a gene: 4. The CDR3 consists of 17 residues. Germline V gene data show CDR1 as KGHDR and CDR2 as SFDVKD. In nucleotides, the CDR3 is TGTGCCACCAGTGAACCTACTAGCGGGGGCTCCTACAATGAGCAGTTCTTC. Protein sequence: CATSEPTSGGSYNEQFF.

The chain employs TRBV20-1 and TRBJ2-7; maybe TRBD2 (6 bases). Matching the DNA end better, TRBJ2-1 makes the J call doubtful. Germline loops: CDR1 DFQATT, CDR2 SNEGSKA (reference sequence). This CDR3 has 16 residues. CDR3 protein: CSARALSRLARNEQFF. As DNA, the CDR3 is TGCAGTGCTAGAGCCCTGAGTCGTCTAGCGAGAAATGAGCAGTTCTTC.